A single count supports the clone carrying this T cell receptor beta chain. This sample stems from a study of blood T cell repertoires in COVID-19. V lost 3 bases and J lost 8, with 14 bases in between. The CDR3 is made up of 13 amino acids. Germline assignment: CDR1 SQVTM and CDR2 ANQGSEA. Sequenced by immunoSEQ multiplex PCR; TCRdb stores in-frame clones only, minus some. The table lists about 250,000 clones, roughly 85% of them singletons. The sequenced material came from peripheral blood. J is TRBJ2-1 and V is TRBV29-1; TRBD1 might be the D (5 bases). This TCR came from a man aged 50 to 59 with active or convalescent COVID-19. The CDR3 loop reads CSVEGQGLDEQFF. CDR3 nucleotides: TGCAGCGTTGAGGGTCAGGGTTTGGATGAGCAGTTCTTC.